Listed below are T cell receptor beta chains from one sample, sequenced in a study of cytomegalovirus exposure and HLA in healthy donors. The assay was immunoSEQ multiplex PCR, and TCRdb's table has in-frame clones only and misses some. The profile shows under 200,000 clones, 75% to 80% of them singletons. Sequenced: PBMCs. The receptors derive from a man in his forties or fifties in good health and CMV-seropositive. CDR3s include the opening cysteine and the closing phenylalanine or tryptophan. D genes are given only for firm matches. Clone sizes are given selectively: once, few, many, or a class where the clone is expanded.

j_gene,abundance,v_gene,d_gene,CDR3aa,CDR3nt
TRBJ1-6,once,TRBV29-1,NA,CSVESTEGSPLHF,TGCAGCGTTGAATCGACAGAAGGTTCACCCCTCCACTTT
TRBJ1-5,once,TRBV27,NA,CASSIKGGNQPQHF,TGTGCCAGCAGTATAAAGGGAGGAAATCAGCCCCAGCATTTT
TRBJ1-2,NA,TRBV6-5,NA,CASAPAGKNYGYTF,TGTGCCAGCGCACCGGCAGGGAAGAACTATGGCTACACCTTC
TRBJ1-1,NA,TRBV5-1,TRBD1,CASSLAPGQGTEAFF,TGCGCCAGCAGCTTGGCTCCGGGACAGGGAACTGAAGCTTTCTTT
TRBJ2-3,NA,TRBV28,NA,CASSLFFGQGDTRAQYF,TGTGCCAGCAGTTTATTTTTCGGGCAGGGTGATACCAGGGCGCAGTATTTT
TRBJ1-2,NA,TRBV7-3,NA,CASSPSTGNYGYTF,TGTGCCAGCAGTCCGTCGACAGGAAACTATGGCTACACCTTC
TRBJ1-2,NA,TRBV20-1,NA,CSEGANYGYTF,TGCAGTGAAGGGGCTAACTATGGCTACACCTTC
TRBJ1-1,few,TRBV7-3,NA,CASSPHAGTEAFF,TGTGCCAGCAGCCCACACGCGGGGACTGAAGCTTTCTTT
TRBJ1-2,NA,TRBV4-2,TRBD1,CASSQEGQTGATGYTF,TGTGCCAGCAGCCAAGAAGGTCAGACAGGGGCGACTGGCTACACCTTC
TRBJ1-6,NA,TRBV11-1,TRBD1,CASSLGGQSSYNSPLHF,TGTGCCAGCAGCTTAGGGGGACAGAGCTCCTATAATTCACCCCTCCACTTT